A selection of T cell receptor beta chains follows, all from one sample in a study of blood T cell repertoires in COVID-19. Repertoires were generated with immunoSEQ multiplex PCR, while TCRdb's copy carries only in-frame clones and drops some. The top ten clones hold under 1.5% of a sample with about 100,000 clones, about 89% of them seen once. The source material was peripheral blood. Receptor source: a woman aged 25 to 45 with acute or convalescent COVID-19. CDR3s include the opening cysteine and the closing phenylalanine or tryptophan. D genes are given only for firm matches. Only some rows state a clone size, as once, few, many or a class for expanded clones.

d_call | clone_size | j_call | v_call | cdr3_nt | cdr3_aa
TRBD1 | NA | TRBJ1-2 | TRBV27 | TGTGCCAGCAGTTCCAAGGGACAGGGGACGGTCAATGGCTACACCTTC | CASSSKGQGTVNGYTF
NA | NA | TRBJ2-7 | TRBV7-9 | TGTGCCAGCAGCCCGACTGAATCCTACGAGCAGTACTTC | CASSPTESYEQYF
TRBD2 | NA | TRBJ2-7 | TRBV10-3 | TGTGCCATCAGCCTCGGGTCCCAGCGGGGGGAAACCTACGAGCAGTACTTC | CAISLGSQRGETYEQYF
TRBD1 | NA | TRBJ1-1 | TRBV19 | TGTGCCAGTCGGGACAGGGGGCTGGACACTGAAGCTTTCTTT | CASRDRGLDTEAFF
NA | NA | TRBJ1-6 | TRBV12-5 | TGTGCTAGTGGTTTGGTACATGGGGGGTCGAATTCACCCCTCCACTTT | CASGLVHGGSNSPLHF
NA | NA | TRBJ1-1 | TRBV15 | TGTGCCACCAAGAACAGGGCGAACACTGAAGCTTTCTTT | CATKNRANTEAFF
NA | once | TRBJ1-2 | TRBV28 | TGTGCCAGCAGTTTACCCCGTGGGCGATACACCTTC | CASSLPRGRYTF
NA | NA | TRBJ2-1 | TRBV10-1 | TGCGCCAGCAGTTTCTCAAACGGGGAGCAGTTCTTC | CASSFSNGEQFF
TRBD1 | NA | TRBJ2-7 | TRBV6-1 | TGTGCCAGCAGTGAAATTGGGTGGACAGGGGGCACCTACGAGCAGTACTTC | CASSEIGWTGGTYEQYF
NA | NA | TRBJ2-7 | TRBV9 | TGTGCCAGCAGCGTAGGCGGGACCCAAAACTACGAGCAGTACTTC | CASSVGGTQNYEQYF
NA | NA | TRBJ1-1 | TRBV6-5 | TGTGCCAGCACCGACGGACTTTTTGAAGCTTTCTTT | CASTDGLFEAFF
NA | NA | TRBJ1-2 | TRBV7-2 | TGTGCCAGCAGCTTACCCTTGGCGTTGGGCGGCTACACCTTC | CASSLPLALGGYTF
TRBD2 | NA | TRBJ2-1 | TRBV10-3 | TGTGCCATCAGCGGACTAGCGGAGTACAATGAGCAGTTCTTC | CAISGLAEYNEQFF
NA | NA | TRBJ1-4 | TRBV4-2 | TGTGCCAGCAGTCATGGCAGGGGCGAAGAAAAACTGTTTTTT | CASSHGRGEEKLFF
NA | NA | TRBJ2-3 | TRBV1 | TGCACCAGCAGCCAAGATGGACTAGCGGGACCTATCGTAAATACGCAGTATTTT | CTSSQDGLAGPIVNTQYF
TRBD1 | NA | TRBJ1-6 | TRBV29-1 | TGCAGCGCTTGGACAGGGGCGTATAATTCACCCCTCCACTTT | CSAWTGAYNSPLHF
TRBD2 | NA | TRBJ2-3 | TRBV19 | TGTGCCAGTAGTATAAGTAGCGGGGGGGCCGCCACAGATACGCAGTATTTT | CASSISSGGAATDTQYF
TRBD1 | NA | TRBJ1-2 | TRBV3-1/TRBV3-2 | TGTGCCAGCAGCCAGGGCGACAGGGGGTTTGGTGGCTACACCTTC | CASSQGDRGFGGYTF
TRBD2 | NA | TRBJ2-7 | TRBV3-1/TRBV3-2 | TGTGCCAGCAGCCAAACTAGCGGGGGCCATAGCTCCTACGAGCAGTACTTC | CASSQTSGGHSSYEQYF
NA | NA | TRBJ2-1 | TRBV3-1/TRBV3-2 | TGTGCCAGCAGCCAATACGACGGGATCGATGAGCAGTTCTTC | CASSQYDGIDEQFF
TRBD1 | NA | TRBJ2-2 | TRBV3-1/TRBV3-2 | TGTGCCAGCACCCGACAGGGCGGGGAGCTGTTTTTT | CASTRQGGELFF
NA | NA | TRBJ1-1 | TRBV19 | TGTGCCAGTAGCCGGACACTGCGAAGCTCGAACACTGAAGCTTTCTTT | CASSRTLRSSNTEAFF
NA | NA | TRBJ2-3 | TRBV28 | TGTGCCAGCAGTTTAATGGGGGCAGCGCGAGATACGCAGTATTTT | CASSLMGAARDTQYF
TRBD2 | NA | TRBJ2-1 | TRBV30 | TGTGCCTGGAGTGTACCGGGACTAGCCCTCAATGAGCAGTTCTTC | CAWSVPGLALNEQFF
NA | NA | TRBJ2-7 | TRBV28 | TGTGCCAGCGTTGGGGGCCCCTACGAGCAGTACTTC | CASVGGPYEQYF
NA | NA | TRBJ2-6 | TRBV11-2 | TGTGCCAGCAGCTTCTTTGCTGGGGCCAACGTCCTGACTTTC | CASSFFAGANVLTF
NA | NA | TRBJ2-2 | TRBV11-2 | TGTGCCAGCGTCCGGGACACGAACACCGGGGAGCTGTTTTTT | CASVRDTNTGELFF
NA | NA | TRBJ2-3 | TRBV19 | TGTGCCAGTAGTACGGGCACAGATACGCAGTATTTT | CASSTGTDTQYF
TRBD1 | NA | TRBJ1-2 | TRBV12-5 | TGTGCTAGTGGTTTGGTATTAATTCCGGGACAGGGGTCGAATGGCTACACCTTC | CASGLVLIPGQGSNGYTF
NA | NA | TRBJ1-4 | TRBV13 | TGTGCCAGCAGCGACACGGGAGGGATCAATGAAAAACTGTTTTTT | CASSDTGGINEKLFF